What follows are 7 T cell receptor beta chains derived from one specimen sequenced in a study of cytomegalovirus exposure and HLA in healthy donors (dated by TCRdb to 2015 to 2018). The library was obtained by the immunoSEQ multiplex PCR assay. The multiplex PCR relied on a mix of 60 forward primers for TCR Vbeta segments and 13 reverse primers for TCR Jbeta segments. The immuneACCESS repertoire file appears here via TCRdb, limited to in-frame rearrangements. These files lack a portion of the clones; in checked studies, under half of the deficit traces to unresolved V genes, and the cause of the others is not known. This sample has roughly 120,000 clones in its table, and around 82% of those were observed once. Of the sample, approximately 10% is held by the ten largest clones. Source material: PBMCs. The origin of the receptors is a male donor in good health and CMV-seropositive.

Concerning this clone itself: Additional DNA sequences in this sample encode the identical CDR3. CDR3 coding DNA: TGTGCCAGCAGTGACTTAGCGGGGGGGCAGTTCTTC. Translation: CASSDLAGGQFF. This chain uses TRBV6-4 with TRBJ2-1; 10 nucleotides match TRBD2. The CDR3 runs to 12 residues. Trimming removed 1 base from V and 12 bases from J; junction bases left unmatched: 0. From germline, CDR1 is MRHNA and CDR2 SNTAGT.

This chain joins TRBV6-5 and TRBJ2-7; D is ambiguous. The CDR3 is 13 amino acids. Germline CDR1 MNHEY, CDR2 SVGAGI. V shed 6 bases and J shed 2 bases, with 11 bases lying between them. CDR3 loop: CASSPDTAYEQYF. In DNA form, the CDR3 reads TGTGCCAGCAGCCCCGACACCGCCTACGAGCAGTACTTC.

The V and J genes are TRBV7-2 and TRBJ2-5; 11 nucleotides align to TRBD2. With the DNA end fitting TRBJ2-7 better, the J assignment may be wrong. Germline assignment: CDR1 SGHTA and CDR2 FQGNSA. The CDR3 totals 14 residues. The CDR3 loop reads CASSSSSGRYEQYF. Written as DNA, the CDR3 is TGTGCCAGCAGCTCTTCTAGCGGGAGGTACGAGCAGTACTTC.

CDR3 loop: CASSVVGGSIDTDTQYF. Written as DNA, the CDR3 is TGTGCCAGCAGCGTAGTCGGCGGGAGCATTGACACAGATACGCAGTATTTT. The V and J genes are TRBV9 and TRBJ2-3; 7 nucleotides agree with TRBD2. The CDR3 contains 17 residues. J was trimmed by 2 bases and V by 0 bases; bases with no gene match: 9. The germline CDR1 and CDR2 sequences are SGDLS and YYNGEE.

The V and J genes are TRBV19 and TRBJ2-2; D not certain. This CDR3 region has 11 residues. Germline V gene lookup returns CDR1 LNHDA and CDR2 SQIVND (reference sequence). Between the trimmed V and J ends, which lost 3 bases and 6 bases, there was a span of 2 bases. In nucleotides, the CDR3 is TGTGCCAGTAGTATCTCCGGGGAGCTGTTTTTT. Translation gives CASSISGELFF.

The rearrangement links TRBV7-2 to TRBJ2-1, with D hard to call. Trimming pared 0 bases from V and 4 bases from J, leaving 7 bases between. Germline V CDR1 and CDR2: SGHTA, FQGNSA. There are 14 residues in the CDR3. The CDR3 coding sequence is TGTGCCAGCAGCTTAGCGGCGGTTTACAATGAGCAGTTCTTC. This translates into CASSLAAVYNEQFF.

This clone was found a few times. This rearrangement joins TRBV11-3 to TRBJ2-1, with 11 nucleotides matching TRBD2. The V segment lost 4 bases and the J segment 10 bases; nucleotides outside the gene matches: 9. This CDR3 is built from 15 residues. The germline gives CDR1 SGHNT, CDR2 YENEEA. CDR3 DNA: TGTGCCAGCAGCTGGGGGGGACTAGCGGACCCCGAGCAGTTCTTC. Amino acids: CASSWGGLADPEQFF.